This TCR beta chain was observed in a study of cytomegalovirus exposure and HLA in healthy donors. Turning to this clone: Its antigen is not known.

With 60 Vbeta and 13 Jbeta primers, the PCR was carried out. Only in-frame clones appear in the TCRdb table, and some are missing; sequencing was by immunoSEQ multiplex PCR. In the table there are approximately 150,000 clones, around 79% of which are singletons. Study-level points and caveats: Presence/absence analyses supposed approximately even sequencing depth among donors. According to a later analysis, donors in an Asian-associated ancestry cluster reportedly had fewer N-insertions than the approximately 620-donor mean.

Trimming removed 0 bases from V and 10 bases from J, with 14 bases in between. This CDR3 is 14 amino acids long. Germline CDR1 reads SGHAT; CDR2 reads FQNNGV. Samples came from healthy bone marrow donors. V gene TRBV11-2 combines with J gene TRBJ2-3; maybe TRBD2 (5 bases). Specimen: PBMCs. This receptor was taken from a male donor in good health and CMV-seronegative. The DNA of the CDR3 is TGTGCCAGCAGCTTAGAACGGGATCCCCCTGCGCAGTATTTT. As protein: CASSLERDPPAQYF.